The 10 T cell receptor beta chains in this list originate from one sample, sequenced in a study of T cells in localized non-small cell lung cancer. Clones were read by immunoSEQ multiplex PCR, and TCRdb kept only the in-frame ones, dropping some. There are roughly 38,000 clones in the sample; 85% to 90% occur only once, and roughly 7.7% lies in the top ten. The sample here was peripheral blood, taken before any cancer treatment. The receptors were gathered from a woman aged 18-55 years with stage III lung adenocarcinoma.

The chain combines TRBV5-6 with TRBJ2-4, with no clear D. The germline V gene has CDR1 SGHDT and CDR2 YYEEEE. This CDR3 has 16 residues. V was clipped by 2 bases and J by 0 bases, with 12 bases between them. CDR3 amino acids: CASSFRITRAKNIQYF. The DNA of the CDR3 is TGTGCCAGCAGCTTTCGGATAACGCGAGCCAAAAACATTCAGTACTTC. The complete variable domain, with remaining parts taken from reference TRBV5-6 and TRBJ2-4, reads DAGVTQSPTHLIKTRGQQVTLRCSPKSGHDTVSWYQQALGQGPQFIFQYYEEEERQRGNFPDRFSGHQFPNYSSELNVNALLLGDSALYLCASSFRITRAKNIQYFGAGTRLSVL.

This CDR3 reads CASRSLRGAQETQYF. The CDR3 region has the DNA TGTGCCAGCAGATCTCTACGAGGGGCCCAAGAGACCCAGTACTTC. V is TRBV11-2 and J is TRBJ2-5; possibly TRBD1 or TRBD2 for D (5 bases each). CDR3 size: 15 residues. Looked up from germline, CDR1 is SGHAT and CDR2 is FQNNGV. Deletions cut 6 bases from V and 1 base from J, with 15 bases between. Supplemented by reference TRBV11-2 and TRBJ2-5, the full variable domain reads EAGVAQSPRYKIIEKRQSVAFWCNPISGHATLYWYQQILGQGPKLLIQFQNNGVVDDSQLPKDRFSAERLKGVDSTLKIQPAKLEDSAVYLCASRSLRGAQETQYFGPGTRLLVL.

The chain combines TRBV30 with TRBJ2-7, with D unresolved. The CDR3 contains 12 residues. Per germline, CDR1 GTSNPN and CDR2 SVGIG (reference sequence). V was shortened by 1 base and J by 3 bases, with 7 bases between the two germline ends. This chain's CDR3 is CAWSGLIYEQYF. The CDR3 DNA reads as TGTGCCTGGAGTGGTCTGATCTACGAGCAGTACTTC. The variable domain in full, with the rest retrieved from reference TRBV30 and TRBJ2-7, is SQTIHQWPATLVQPVGSPLSLECTVEGTSNPNLYWYRQAAGRGLQLLFYSVGIGQISSEVPQNLSASRPQDRQFILSSKKLLLSDSGFYLCAWSGLIYEQYFGPGTRLTVT.

V and J are TRBV7-3 and TRBJ2-6, with a weak D call TRBD2 (5 bases). V lost 5 bases to trimming and J lost 9 bases, with 11 bases between them. Germline values: CDR1 SGHTA, CDR2 FQGTGA. The CDR3 spans 13 residues. CDR3 bases: TGTGCCAGCAGCCTAGGCCGGGACAACGTCCTGACTTTC. It is translated as CASSLGRDNVLTF.

This clone came up once. This rearrangement joins TRBV27 to TRBJ1-4; D is perhaps TRBD1 (6 bases). The CDR3 spans 15 residues. Germline V CDR1 and CDR2: MNHEY, SMNVEV (reference sequence). V lost 5 bases and J 5 bases, leaving 15 bases between the germline ends. This CDR3 is CASSGGRGMNEKLFF. The CDR3 nucleotides read TGTGCCAGCAGTGGTGGCAGGGGAATGAATGAAAAACTGTTTTTT.

This chain joins TRBV6-1 and TRBJ2-5; D perhaps matches TRBD1 (5 bases). Per germline, CDR1 MNHNS and CDR2 SASEGT. The CDR3 is 13 amino acids. V lost 2 bases and J lost 5, with 9 bases in between. In DNA, the CDR3 is TGTGCCAGCAGTGAACAGGGATATGAGACCCAGTACTTC. This sequence encodes CASSEQGYETQYF.

The chain joins TRBV12-5 to TRBJ2-3, with 8 bases matching TRBD2. CDR3 length equals 13 residues. V was pared by 7 bases and J by 8 bases, with 8 bases of the junction left unmatched. Germline CDR1 is LGHNT and CDR2 is FRNRAP. The CDR3: CASAPGGGSTQYF. As DNA, the CDR3 is TGTGCTAGTGCTCCTGGCGGGGGGTCTACGCAGTATTTT.

The chain recombines TRBV5-6 with TRBJ2-1; D gene ambiguous. V lost 4 bases to trimming and J lost 6 bases, with 17 bases between them. The CDR3 spans 15 residues. Germline V CDR1 and CDR2: SGHDT, YYEEEE. The CDR3 sequence is CASSPDPWSSNEQFF. The CDR3, as DNA: TGTGCCAGCAGCCCCGACCCCTGGAGTAGCAATGAGCAGTTCTTC. Full variable domain (outside the CDR3, taken from reference TRBV5-6 and TRBJ2-1): DAGVTQSPTHLIKTRGQQVTLRCSPKSGHDTVSWYQQALGQGPQFIFQYYEEEERQRGNFPDRFSGHQFPNYSSELNVNALLLGDSALYLCASSPDPWSSNEQFFGPGTRLTVL.

For the CDR3, the DNA is TGTGCCACCAGCAAGAAGGGGACTGAAGCTTTCTTT. This sequence encodes CATSKKGTEAFF. The chain uses TRBV15 and TRBJ1-1, with TRBD1 as a possible D gene (5 bases). V gave up 4 bases and J gave up 5 bases, with 8 bases separating them. CDR1 and CDR2 (germline): LNHNV, YYDKDF (reference sequence). The CDR3 length is 12 residues.

The genes are TRBV29-1 and TRBJ2-7, with TRBD1 as a possible D gene (6 bases). Per germline, CDR1 SQVTM and CDR2 ANQGSEA. The V gene lost 7 bases and the J gene lost 6 bases, with 13 bases spanning the gap. CDR3 size: 11 residues. The CDR3 nucleotides are TGCAGCGGACAGGACTCTGCCGAGCAGTACTTC. This gives the protein CSGQDSAEQYF.